These T cell receptor beta chains were read from a single sample in a study of memory CD4+ T cells and cytomegalovirus serostatus. TCRdb's table, derived via immunoSEQ multiplex PCR, lists solely in-frame clones and lacks some. The sample shows some 52,000 clones, more than 70% of them seen only once. Sequencing used memory CD4+ T cells from blood. The receptors stem from an adult in good health and CMV-seropositive. Both conserved end residues are part of each CDR3. Each record gives: D gene, V gene, J gene, CDR3 protein. The D gene is left open where the match is weak.

d_call: -
v_call: TRBV2
j_call: TRBJ2-2
cdr3_aa: CASSVGAGELFF

d_call: -
v_call: TRBV28
j_call: TRBJ1-1
cdr3_aa: CASSLVQRNTEAFF

d_call: TRBD1
v_call: TRBV5-1
j_call: TRBJ1-6
cdr3_aa: CASSLDRGSNSPLHF

d_call: -
v_call: TRBV5-4
j_call: TRBJ1-4
cdr3_aa: CASSPAGNNEKLFF

d_call: -
v_call: TRBV4-1
j_call: TRBJ1-4
cdr3_aa: CASSQVEFPTNEKLFF

d_call: -
v_call: TRBV29-1
j_call: TRBJ1-3
cdr3_aa: CSVEGGGSGNTIYF

d_call: -
v_call: TRBV7-3
j_call: TRBJ1-5
cdr3_aa: CASSLGLNQPQHF

d_call: TRBD1
v_call: TRBV28
j_call: TRBJ1-5
cdr3_aa: CASNQGGTGNQPQHF

d_call: TRBD1
v_call: TRBV5-1
j_call: TRBJ1-2
cdr3_aa: CASSLGQPTGDGAYGYGYTF

d_call: -
v_call: TRBV7-6
j_call: TRBJ1-1
cdr3_aa: CASSLEGNTEAFF

d_call: -
v_call: TRBV6-1
j_call: TRBJ1-2
cdr3_aa: CASSSPLSSYGYTF

d_call: -
v_call: TRBV6-5
j_call: TRBJ1-2
cdr3_aa: CASRPVGSAGGYTF

d_call: TRBD2
v_call: TRBV28
j_call: TRBJ2-4
cdr3_aa: CATQQSSGRLAKNIQYF

d_call: TRBD2
v_call: TRBV11-3
j_call: TRBJ2-2
cdr3_aa: CASSLGLAGGPETGELFF

d_call: -
v_call: TRBV7-8
j_call: TRBJ2-7
cdr3_aa: CASSLSTYEQYF

d_call: -
v_call: TRBV5-1
j_call: TRBJ1-4
cdr3_aa: CASSKDGNLQNEKLFF

d_call: -
v_call: TRBV6-1
j_call: TRBJ1-3
cdr3_aa: CASSEDSGPGNTIYF

d_call: -
v_call: TRBV15
j_call: TRBJ1-5
cdr3_aa: CATSSPSGGAYGNQPQHF

d_call: TRBD2
v_call: TRBV4-1
j_call: TRBJ2-2
cdr3_aa: CASSQVGPGGAGELFF

d_call: TRBD2
v_call: TRBV5-1
j_call: TRBJ2-7
cdr3_aa: CASSLDGRAEQYF

d_call: TRBD1
v_call: TRBV10-1
j_call: TRBJ1-1
cdr3_aa: CAISDGTGYTEAFF

d_call: -
v_call: TRBV10-3
j_call: TRBJ1-2
cdr3_aa: CATKGRLNYGYTF

d_call: TRBD2
v_call: TRBV7-9
j_call: TRBJ2-1
cdr3_aa: CASRLASGSYNEQFF

d_call: TRBD2
v_call: TRBV25-1
j_call: TRBJ2-1
cdr3_aa: CASNTGGRSLDEQFF

d_call: -
v_call: TRBV12-5
j_call: TRBJ2-5
cdr3_aa: CASGRRGRETQYF

d_call: -
v_call: TRBV30
j_call: TRBJ1-4
cdr3_aa: CAWSSAGRNEKLFF

d_call: -
v_call: TRBV2
j_call: TRBJ1-6
cdr3_aa: CASSLGTGNSPLHF